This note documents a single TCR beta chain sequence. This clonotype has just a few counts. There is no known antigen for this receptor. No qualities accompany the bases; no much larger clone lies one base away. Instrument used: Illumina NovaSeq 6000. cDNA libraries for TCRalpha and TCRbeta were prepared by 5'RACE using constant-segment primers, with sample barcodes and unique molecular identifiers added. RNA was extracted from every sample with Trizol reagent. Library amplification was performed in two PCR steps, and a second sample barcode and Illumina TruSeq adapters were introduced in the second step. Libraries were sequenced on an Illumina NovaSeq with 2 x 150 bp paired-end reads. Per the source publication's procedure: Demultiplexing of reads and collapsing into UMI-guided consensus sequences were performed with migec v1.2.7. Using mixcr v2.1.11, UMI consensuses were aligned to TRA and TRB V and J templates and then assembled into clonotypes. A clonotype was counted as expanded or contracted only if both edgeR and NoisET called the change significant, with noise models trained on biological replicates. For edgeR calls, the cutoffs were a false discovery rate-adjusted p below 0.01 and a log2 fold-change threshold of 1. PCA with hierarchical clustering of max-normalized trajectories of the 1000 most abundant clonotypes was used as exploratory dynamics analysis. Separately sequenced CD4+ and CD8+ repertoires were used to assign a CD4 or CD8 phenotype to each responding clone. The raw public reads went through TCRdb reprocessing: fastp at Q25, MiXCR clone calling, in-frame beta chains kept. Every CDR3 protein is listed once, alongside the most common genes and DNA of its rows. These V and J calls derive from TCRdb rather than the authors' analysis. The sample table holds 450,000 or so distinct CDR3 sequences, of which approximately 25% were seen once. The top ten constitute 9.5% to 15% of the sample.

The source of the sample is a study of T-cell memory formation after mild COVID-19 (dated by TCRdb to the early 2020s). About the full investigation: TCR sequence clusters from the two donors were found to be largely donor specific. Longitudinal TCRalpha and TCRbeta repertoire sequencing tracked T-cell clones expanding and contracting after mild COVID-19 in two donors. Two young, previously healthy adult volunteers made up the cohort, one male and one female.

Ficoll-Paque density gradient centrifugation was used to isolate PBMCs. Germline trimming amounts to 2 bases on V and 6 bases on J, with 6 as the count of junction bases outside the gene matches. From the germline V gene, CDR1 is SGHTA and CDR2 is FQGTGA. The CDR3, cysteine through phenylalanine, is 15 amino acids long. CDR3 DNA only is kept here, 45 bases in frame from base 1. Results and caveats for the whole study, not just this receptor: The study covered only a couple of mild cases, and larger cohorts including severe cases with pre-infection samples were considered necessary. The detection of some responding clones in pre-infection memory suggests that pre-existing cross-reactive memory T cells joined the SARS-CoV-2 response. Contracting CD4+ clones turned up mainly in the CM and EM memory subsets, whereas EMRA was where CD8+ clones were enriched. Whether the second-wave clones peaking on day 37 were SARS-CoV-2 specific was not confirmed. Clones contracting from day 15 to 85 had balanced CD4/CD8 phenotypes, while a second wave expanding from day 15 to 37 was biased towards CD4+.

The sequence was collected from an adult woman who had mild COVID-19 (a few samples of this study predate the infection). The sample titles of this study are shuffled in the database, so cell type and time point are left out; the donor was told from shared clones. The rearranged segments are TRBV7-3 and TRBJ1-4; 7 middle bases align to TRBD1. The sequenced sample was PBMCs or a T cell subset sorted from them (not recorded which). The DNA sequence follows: TGTGCCAGCAGCTTATCAGGGGGAAAAGATGAAAAACTGTTTTTT. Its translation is CASSLSGGKDEKLFF.